The 19 T cell receptor beta chains presented below share a single source sample, sequenced in a study of CD8 T cells in Susac syndrome (dated by TCRdb to between 2018 and 2020). Library method: the immunoSEQ multiplex PCR assay. RNA was extracted with the RNeasy kit and 0.5 to 1 ug was reverse transcribed using random hexamers. TCRdb redid the processing of the public reads, applying fastp at Q25 and MiXCR, and retained in-frame beta chains. For every CDR3 protein sequence, its rows merge into one entry that carries the most common genes and DNA. Within this sample are around 200,000 distinct CDR3 sequences, with 95% of them counted one time only. 0.082% of the sample lies in the top ten. Sequencing input: CD4+ T cells from PBMCs. The receptors here all came from a human donor with multiple sclerosis.

This clonotype occurred a few times. V is TRBV7-8 and J is TRBJ2-7; a weak D match, TRBD1 (6 bases). Trimming took off 0 bases at V and 10 bases at J, with 13 bases between the two ends. Germline V gene lookup returns CDR1 SGHVS and CDR2 FQNEAQ. The CDR3 has 13 amino acids. The CDR3 DNA sequence: TGTGCCAGCAGCTTAGCGCAGGCCAGGGGACAGTACTTC. It is translated as CASSLAQARGQYF.

V and J are TRBV10-3 and TRBJ2-5; D is uncertain. The CDR3 runs to 13 residues. Trimming removed 3 bases from V and 2 bases from J, with 7 bases in between. Germline assignment: CDR1 ENHRY and CDR2 SYGVKD. CDR3 loop: CAISEGKQETQYF. DNA of the CDR3: TGTGCCATCAGTGAAGGCAAACAAGAGACCCAGTACTTC.

The V and J genes are TRBV30 and TRBJ1-4; D is unresolved. The ends were cut back, 2 bases at V and 8 bases at J, with 9 bases in the middle. The CDR3 totals 12 residues. Germline CDR1 is GTSNPN and CDR2 is SVGIG (reference sequence). As DNA, the CDR3 is TGTGCCTGGAGTCCAAGGGTAGAAAAACTGTTTTTT. It yields the protein CAWSPRVEKLFF.

The chain joins TRBV3-1 to TRBJ1-1; D gene uncertain. This CDR3 has 13 residues. Trimming removed 3 bases at V and 1 base at J, with 6 bases between. Per the germline V gene, CDR1 is LGHDT and CDR2 is YNNKEL (reference sequence). In nucleotides, the CDR3 is TGTGCCAGCAGCCAGACACCGAACACTGAAGCTTTCTTT. This gives the protein CASSQTPNTEAFF.

The table lists this clonotype with a count of one. The rearrangement uses TRBV20-1 and TRBJ1-1, with D unresolved. Trimming stripped 1 base from V and 1 base from J, with 13 bases between. CDR1 DFQATT and CDR2 SNEGSKA come from the germline V gene (reference sequence). The CDR3 contains 15 residues. The CDR3 here is CSARAYSLKNTEAFF. The CDR3 nucleotides are TGCAGTGCTAGAGCCTACAGCCTAAAGAACACTGAAGCTTTCTTT.

The chain recombines TRBV3-1 with TRBJ1-3; D uncertain. The CDR3 spans 14 residues. CDR1 is LGHDT, CDR2 YNNKEL, per germline (reference sequence). Trimming shortened V by 1 base and J by 0 bases, and 4 bases separated the two germline ends. CDR3 DNA: TGTGCCAGCAGCCAAGGACGCTCTGGAAACACCATATATTTT. Translating it yields CASSQGRSGNTIYF.

The genes are TRBV20-1 and TRBJ2-3; D gene ambiguous. Germline CDR1 DFQATT, CDR2 SNEGSKA (reference sequence). Trimming took off 5 bases at V and 3 bases at J, with 15 bases between the two ends. The CDR3 totals 14 residues. Here the CDR3 reads CSAENRGWTDTQYF. In DNA, the CDR3 is TGCAGTGCTGAAAATAGAGGTTGGACAGATACGCAGTATTTT.

V and J are TRBV6-2 or TRBV6-3 and TRBJ2-7; D is possibly TRBD1 (8 bases). The CDR3 loop spans 19 amino acids. Trimming left V 6 bases short and J 3 bases short, with 30 bases between. CDR1 is MNHEY and CDR2 is SVGEGT in the germline V gene. CDR3 protein: CASSGGTGRLADYYYEQYV. The CDR3, as DNA: TGTGCCAGCAGCGGTGGGACAGGAAGACTAGCAGACTATTACTACGAGCAGTACGTC.

This clonotype was counted only a few times. The chain carries TRBV12-3 or TRBV12-4 and TRBJ2-7, with a possible D match to TRBD1 (6 bases). With 4 bases removed from V and 5 bases from J, the gap between germline ends came to 6 bases. The CDR3 contains 11 residues. The CDR3 nucleotides read TGTGCCAGCAGTTACAGGGACGAGCAGTACTTC. This codes for CASSYRDEQYF.

The genes are TRBV3-1 and TRBJ1-1; D is unresolved. In germline, CDR1 is LGHDT, CDR2 YNNKEL (reference sequence). V lost 5 bases and J 3 bases, leaving 13 bases between the germline ends. This CDR3 has 14 amino acids. CDR3 amino acids: CASSTGSGHTEAFF. CDR3 in DNA: TGTGCCAGCAGCACGGGATCCGGACACACTGAAGCTTTCTTT.

The rearrangement links TRBV25-1 to TRBJ1-1, with D hard to call. The germline gives CDR1 MGHDK, CDR2 SYGVNS. Trimming cost V 2 bases and J 4 bases, with 14 bases left between them. This CDR3 is 15 amino acids long. The CDR3 DNA follows: TGTGCCAGCAGTGAAGGCCTTTTTCAACGCACTGAAGCTTTCTTT. Translating it yields CASSEGLFQRTEAFF.

CDR3: CASSPKLGVVDGYTF. In nucleotides, the CDR3 is TGTGCCAGCAGCCCAAAGCTTGGGGTAGTTGACGGCTACACCTTC. V gene TRBV14 combines with J gene TRBJ1-2, with unresolved D. Trimming took off 4 bases at V and 8 bases at J, with 20 bases between the two ends. Per germline, CDR1 SGHDN and CDR2 FVKESK. There are 15 residues in the CDR3.

The chain has TRBV30 and TRBJ1-1, with D possibly being TRBD1 (6 bases). The V gene lost 2 bases and the J gene lost 10 bases, with 14 bases spanning the gap. The CDR3 spans 12 residues. Germline V gives CDR1 GTSNPN, CDR2 SVGIG (reference sequence). The CDR3 DNA follows: TGTGCCTGGAGTACAGGGCATCACGGAGCTTTCTTT. As protein: CAWSTGHHGAFF.

The chain joins TRBV15 to TRBJ1-5; 8 bases are a match to TRBD1. The V gene's germline CDR1 is LNHNV and CDR2 YYDKDF (reference sequence). This CDR3 is 15 amino acids long. V gave up 1 base and J gave up 5 bases; unmatched junction bases: 4. DNA for the CDR3: TGTGCCACCAGCAGAGGCGGACAGGGCTATCAGCCCCAGCATTTT. As protein: CATSRGGQGYQPQHF.

The chain joins TRBV6-5 to TRBJ1-2; no clear D gene. Deletions cut 5 bases from V and 8 bases from J, with 12 bases between. Germline V gene data show CDR1 as MNHEY and CDR2 as SVGAGI. CDR3 length equals 12 residues. The CDR3 DNA reads as TGTGCCAGCAGTAGTTACATATCGGGCTACACCTTC. Translation: CASSSYISGYTF.

The chain uses TRBV5-4 and TRBJ2-1; no reliable D call. The CDR3 is 15 amino acids. Germline V CDR1 and CDR2: SGHNT, YYREEE (reference sequence). V lost 2 bases to trimming and J lost 0 bases, with 9 bases between them. The DNA of the CDR3 is TGTGCCAGCAGCTTAGACACCACCTCCTACAATGAGCAGTTCTTC. It yields the protein CASSLDTTSYNEQFF.

V usage is TRBV27 and J usage is TRBJ1-5, with TRBD1 as a possible D gene (6 bases). CDR1 and CDR2 from the germline V gene are MNHEY and SMNVEV (reference sequence). The CDR3 is 15 amino acids. V lost 5 bases and J 2 bases, leaving 13 bases between the germline ends. CDR3 DNA: TGTGCCAGCAGTCCTCAGGGGCGTGGCAATCAGCCCCAGCATTTT. It specifies CASSPQGRGNQPQHF.

This chain uses TRBV30 with TRBJ1-5, with TRBD1 matching 7 bases. Germline CDR1 is GTSNPN and CDR2 is SVGIG (reference sequence). CDR3 length equals 15 residues. V was clipped by 3 bases and J by 6 bases; unmatched bases: 11. CDR3 DNA: TGTGCCTGGAGCCAGAGAGGGGGCACGGGTCAGCCCCAGCATTTT. Residues: CAWSQRGGTGQPQHF.

This clonotype was detected once. V and J are TRBV4-2 and TRBJ2-5; D possibly corresponds to TRBD2 (5 bases). Germline-derived CDR1 and CDR2 are LGHNA and YNFKEQ. Trimming stripped 0 bases from V and 5 bases from J, with 10 bases between. This CDR3 is built from 14 residues. Here the CDR3 reads CASSQDRGGETQYF. CDR3 sequence (DNA): TGTGCCAGCAGCCAAGATCGGGGTGGGGAGACCCAGTACTTC.